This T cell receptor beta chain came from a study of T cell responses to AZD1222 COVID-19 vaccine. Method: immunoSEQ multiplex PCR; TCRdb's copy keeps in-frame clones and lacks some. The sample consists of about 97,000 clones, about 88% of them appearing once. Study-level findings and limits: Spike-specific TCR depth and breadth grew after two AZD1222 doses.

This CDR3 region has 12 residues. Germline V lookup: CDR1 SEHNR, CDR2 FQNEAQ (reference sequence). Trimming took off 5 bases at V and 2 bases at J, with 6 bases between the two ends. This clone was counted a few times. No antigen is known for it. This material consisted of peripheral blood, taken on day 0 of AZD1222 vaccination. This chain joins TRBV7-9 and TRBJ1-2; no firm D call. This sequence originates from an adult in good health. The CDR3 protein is CASSVGNYGYTF. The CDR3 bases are TGTGCCAGCAGCGTCGGAAACTATGGCTACACCTTC.